This TCR beta chain is drawn from a study of OX40 agonist ivuxolimab in advanced cancers. Study-level background: The costimulatory receptor OX40 (CD134) was targeted by ivuxolimab, a fully human IgG2 agonistic monoclonal antibody. Intravenous ivuxolimab was administered to patients every 2 weeks at six dose levels: 0.01, 0.1, 0.3, 1.5, 3 and 10 mg/kg. Of the 52 patients in dose escalation, some 20 had hepatocellular carcinoma, around 15 had melanoma, 9 had renal cell carcinoma and 9 had head and neck cancer. The dose-escalation cohort was about 86% male with a mean age of 60 years, ranging from 23 to 79. Prior anti-PD-1, anti-PD-L1 or anti-CTLA-4 therapy was permitted, and checkpoint inhibitors had been received by around 40% of dose-escalation patients. Partial responses occurred in three dose-escalation patients: two with cutaneous melanoma and one with hepatocellular carcinoma. Peripheral TCRbeta sequencing was intended to test whether TCR sequence diversity was altered and clonal T-cell expansion was caused by ivuxolimab. The paper reports the monotherapy dose-escalation portion (N of about 56 patients) of the phase I ivuxolimab trial. General findings and caveats noted by the study authors: At doses of 0.1 to 3.0 mg/kg, clonal expansion of both CD4+ and CD8+ T cells in blood was seen between baseline and week 6. In partial responders in the 0.1-3.0 mg/kg groups, normalized peripheral clonal expansion was found to be among the lowest, especially among CD8+ T cells. Antigen specificity was not determined for the clonally expanded peripheral T cells. On average, CD8+ T cells showed more expanded clones than CD4+ T cells after ivuxolimab. Low levels of normalized T-cell clonal expansion were also seen in some nonresponding patients.

Details on this clone: Its recognized antigen is unknown. Base qualities are not recorded, but no much larger clone differs from it by a single base.

The trial excluded patients who had a history of autoimmune disease or were on systemic immunosuppression. In every dose cohort, peripheral blood was drawn for TCR sequencing at baseline, cycle 4 day 1, and cycle 7 day 1. The samples were drawn from a first-in-human, open-label, multicenter phase I dose-escalation trial of ivuxolimab. Adults with locally advanced or metastatic head and neck squamous cell, hepatocellular, melanoma or renal cell carcinoma were enrolled in the trial. Before TCR sequencing, CD4+ T cells and CD8+ T cells from peripheral blood were sorted into separate populations. Here V drops 2 bases and J drops 4 bases, and the junction holds 5 bases not matched to any gene. The CDR3, from cysteine to phenylalanine, totals 15 residues. Only CDR3 DNA is held: 45 bases, read in frame from base 1. From a lookup of the germline V gene, CDR1 and CDR2 are MNHEY and SVGAGI. Genomic DNA was extracted from sorted cells for sequencing of the TCRbeta CDR3 region. TCRbeta CDR3 regions were sequenced using the immunoSEQ Assay. Imported from immuneACCESS, the table was reduced by TCRdb to in-frame sequences with V and J called. These copies leave out some clones; in studies compared against another copy, an unresolved V gene accounts for under half, and the cause of the remainder is not known. The sample data list around 100,000 clones, and 91% of these were observed just once. Of the sample, roughly 0.31% is held by the ten largest clones.

The material was CD4+ or CD8+ T cells sorted from blood, obtained in a trial of the OX40 agonist ivuxolimab. The V and J segments used are TRBV6-5 and TRBJ2-7, with 10 central nucleotides matching TRBD1. This sequence was found in an adult with an advanced solid tumor such as melanoma, head and neck, liver or kidney cancer. Read as DNA, the sequence is TGTGCCAGCAGTTACCGGGACAGGGGTGTATACGAGCAGTACTTC. It translates to CASSYRDRGVYEQYF.